This T cell receptor (beta chain) was obtained from a study of control samples from healthy donors and cancer patients. Germline V gene sequence: CDR1 KGHDR, CDR2 SFDVKD. This CDR3 contains 16 residues. V lost 4 bases and J 0 bases, leaving 11 bases between the germline ends. Remarks on this clone: This sample also contains other DNA sequences that code for the same CDR3.

Profiled with immunoSEQ multiplex PCR; TCRdb holds only in-frame clones, not every one. The sample holds about 160,000 clones, around 96% seen once. This chain connects TRBV24-1 to TRBJ2-2, with a weak D call TRBD1 (6 bases). The sequence came from a woman aged 40 to 50 in good health. The sample consisted of blood. CDR3 loop: CATSEAGTPNTGELFF. Written as DNA, the CDR3 is TGTGCCACCAGTGAAGCCGGGACACCGAACACCGGGGAGCTGTTTTTT.